A selection of T cell receptor beta chains follows, all from one sample in a study of blood T cell repertoires in COVID-19. The assay was immunoSEQ multiplex PCR, and TCRdb's table has in-frame clones only and misses some. Among about 150,000 clones listed, roughly 80% were seen once. Specimen: peripheral blood. These receptors all stem from a man in his sixties with acute or convalescent COVID-19. Each CDR3 is given with its conserved first and last residue. Fields, in order: clone size, D gene, V gene, J gene, CDR3 protein, CDR3 DNA. A D gene is named only where the DNA matches it firmly. Clone size is shown for a subset of rows, as once, few, many or a class of expanded clone.

NA	NA	TRBV5-1	TRBJ2-1	CASILNGEQFF	TGCGCCAGCATCCTAAATGGTGAGCAGTTCTTC
once	TRBD2	TRBV7-9	TRBJ2-1	CASSQFRTSGSKIEQFF	TGTGCCAGCAGCCAATTCCGGACTAGCGGGAGTAAGATTGAGCAGTTCTTC
NA	NA	TRBV9	TRBJ1-2	CASSPPPGGPYYGYTF	TGTGCCAGCAGCCCACCACCGGGGGGGCCCTACTATGGCTACACCTTC
NA	NA	TRBV5-1	TRBJ2-3	CASSLVGGRNSADTQYF	TGCGCCAGCAGCTTGGTTGGAGGACGTAATTCGGCAGATACGCAGTATTTT
NA	NA	TRBV6-5	TRBJ2-2	CASSYSTGNTGELFF	TGTGCCAGCAGTTACTCGACAGGGAACACCGGGGAGCTGTTTTTT
NA	NA	TRBV7-2	TRBJ2-4	CASSPGQPAKNIQYF	TGTGCCAGCAGCCCTGGACAGCCAGCCAAAAACATTCAGTACTTC
NA	NA	TRBV10-3	TRBJ1-4	CAIASGTNEKLFF	TGTGCCATCGCGAGTGGAACTAATGAAAAACTGTTTTTT
NA	NA	TRBV27	TRBJ1-1	CASRITPPGGIPNTEAFF	TGTGCCAGCAGAATTACCCCCCCGGGGGGGATCCCTAACACTGAAGCTTTCTTT
few	NA	TRBV12-2	TRBJ2-7	CASRFGGEQYF	TGTGCAAGTCGCTTTGGGGGGGAGCAGTACTTC
NA	NA	TRBV28	TRBJ1-5	CASSSSGSGVQPQHF	TGTGCCAGCAGTTCAAGCGGTTCAGGGGTCCAGCCCCAGCATTTT
once	TRBD1	TRBV5-1	TRBJ1-1	CASSLSGQYEAFF	TGCGCCAGCAGCCTATCGGGACAGTATGAAGCTTTCTTT
NA	TRBD1	TRBV4-3	TRBJ2-7	CASSQVGTGIHEQYF	TGCGCCAGCAGCCAAGTCGGGACAGGGATCCACGAGCAGTACTTC
NA	NA	TRBV6-5	TRBJ1-5	CASRFTGHSNQPQHF	TGTGCCAGCAGGTTCACAGGTCATAGCAATCAGCCCCAGCATTTT
NA	TRBD1	TRBV27	TRBJ1-2	CASSPVSDRHRGGYTF	TGTGCCAGCAGTCCCGTGTCGGACAGGCACCGGGGTGGCTACACCTTC
once	NA	TRBV6-5	TRBJ2-1	CASSYSPRLYNEQFF	TGTGCCAGCAGTTACTCCCCGAGGCTTTACAATGAGCAGTTCTTC
NA	NA	TRBV9	TRBJ2-5	CASSAAVTQETQYF	TGTGCCAGCAGCGCAGCGGTAACCCAAGAGACCCAGTACTTC
NA	TRBD1	TRBV5-1	TRBJ2-5	CASSLVGTGGETQYF	TGCGCCAGCAGCTTGGTGGGGACAGGGGGTGAGACCCAGTACTTC
once	TRBD2	TRBV6-2/TRBV6-3	TRBJ2-7	CASSYSGSGRYEQYF	TGTGCCAGCAGTTACTCGGGCAGCGGGAGGTACGAGCAGTACTTC
NA	NA	TRBV21-1	TRBJ2-2	CASSKGSSPNTGELFF	TGTGCCAGCAGCAAAGGGAGCAGCCCGAACACCGGGGAGCTGTTTTTT
NA	TRBD2	TRBV28	TRBJ2-6	CASSLSAGVSGANVLTF	TGTGCCAGCAGTTTATCGGCGGGAGTCTCTGGGGCCAACGTCCTGACTTTC
NA	TRBD1	TRBV6-5	TRBJ2-1	CASSYKGAEEQFF	TGTGCCAGCAGTTACAAGGGGGCGGAGGAGCAGTTCTTC
NA	NA	TRBV27	TRBJ1-5	CASSLRGLGQPQHF	TGTGCCAGCAGCTTGAGGGGGTTGGGTCAGCCCCAGCATTTT
once	TRBD1	TRBV4-3	TRBJ1-3	CASSLGQGGSGNTIYF	TGCGCCAGCAGCCTGGGACAGGGAGGCTCTGGAAACACCATATATTTT
once	NA	TRBV6-5	TRBJ2-2	CASTRGLQNTGELFF	TGTGCCAGCACCCGAGGGCTTCAGAACACCGGGGAGCTGTTTTTT
NA	TRBD2	TRBV5-4	TRBJ2-1	CASSISGRGSYNEQFF	TGTGCCAGCAGCATTAGCGGGAGAGGCTCCTACAATGAGCAGTTCTTC
few	NA	TRBV7-9	TRBJ2-7	CASSPRDLSFREQYF	TGTGCCAGCAGCCCCCGGGACTTGTCTTTTAGAGAGCAGTACTTC
NA	NA	TRBV11-3	TRBJ2-2	CASSTNTWGDTGELFF	TGTGCCAGCAGCACTAACACCTGGGGGGACACCGGGGAGCTGTTTTTT
NA	TRBD2	TRBV29-1	TRBJ2-3	CSVTGTRGGTDTQYF	TGCAGCGTAACCGGGACTAGGGGAGGCACAGATACGCAGTATTTT
NA	NA	TRBV30	TRBJ1-5	CAWSIRQVNQPQHF	TGTGCCTGGAGTATCAGACAGGTCAATCAGCCCCAGCATTTT
NA	TRBD1	TRBV6-5	TRBJ1-5	CASSYSYRTGIQPQHF	TGTGCCAGCAGTTACTCCTACCGGACAGGGATTCAGCCCCAGCATTTT
NA	NA	TRBV27	TRBJ1-6	CASSLSQGNSPLHF	TGTGCCAGCAGTTTATCGCAGGGTAATTCACCCCTCCACTTT
NA	NA	TRBV7-3	TRBJ1-1	CASSLIPGAMNTEAFF	TGTGCCAGCAGCTTAATCCCAGGGGCTATGAACACTGAAGCTTTCTTT
NA	NA	TRBV30	TRBJ2-3	CARGTFMPDTQYF	TGTGCCCGTGGCACGTTCATGCCAGATACGCAGTATTTT
NA	NA	TRBV21-1	TRBJ1-1	CASSNRSGGWTEAFF	TGTGCCAGCAGCAACCGGAGTGGAGGATGGACTGAAGCTTTCTTT
once	TRBD2	TRBV4-3	TRBJ2-2	CASSPSGGNTGELFF	TGCGCCAGCAGCCCGAGCGGGGGGAACACCGGGGAGCTGTTTTTT
NA	TRBD1	TRBV4-2	TRBJ1-2	CASSQEQGNRGYTF	TGTGCCAGCAGCCAAGAACAGGGGAATAGGGGCTACACCTTC
once	NA	TRBV29-1	TRBJ1-4	CSVEARTATNEKLFF	TGCAGCGTTGAAGCCAGGACTGCAACTAATGAAAAACTGTTTTTT
NA	NA	TRBV11-3	TRBJ1-1	CASSLDSGSTEAFF	TGTGCCAGCAGCTTAGACAGTGGGAGCACTGAAGCTTTCTTT
once	NA	TRBV2	TRBJ1-1	CASSDLRANTEAFF	TGTGCCAGCAGTGACTTGCGGGCCAACACTGAAGCTTTCTTT
NA	TRBD1	TRBV19	TRBJ1-6	CASSSGQLLSPLHF	TGTGCCAGTAGTTCGGGACAGTTATTGTCACCCCTCCACTTT
NA	NA	TRBV6-2/TRBV6-3	TRBJ1-1	CASSYTVGNTEAFF	TGTGCCAGCAGTTACACAGTGGGGAACACTGAAGCTTTCTTT
NA	NA	TRBV10-1	TRBJ1-1	CARGHLNTEAFF	TGCGCCAGGGGACACCTGAACACTGAAGCTTTCTTT
NA	NA	TRBV18	TRBJ2-3	CASARAADTQYF	TGTGCCAGCGCACGTGCGGCAGATACGCAGTATTTT
NA	NA	TRBV19	TRBJ2-2	CASRVLTNTGELFF	TGTGCCAGTAGAGTACTTACGAACACCGGGGAGCTGTTTTTT